This T cell receptor (beta chain) is drawn from a study of cytomegalovirus exposure and HLA in healthy donors. Study observations and caveats: In a later analysis, compared with equally common non-associated chains, HLA-associated beta chains were more expanded. When presence/absence was analysed, sequencing depth was taken to be roughly uniform across donors. Sequencing probably produced one cluster of sequence variants that were highly shared.

This cohort consisted of healthy bone marrow donors. About this clone itself: Its antigen is unknown.

The study ran its PCR with 60 Vbeta and 13 Jbeta primers. The repertoire was sequenced with immunoSEQ multiplex PCR; TCRdb's copy has only in-frame clones and lacks some. The sample carries about 120,000 clones, around 68% recorded once. This receptor was identified in a middle-aged man in good health and CMV-seropositive. Sequencing input: PBMCs.

The CDR3 spells CASSFTRLARGTYEQYF. CDR3 coding DNA: TGTGCCAGCAGCTTCACAAGGTTGGCCAGGGGGACGTACGAGCAGTACTTC. V gene TRBV5-6 combines with J gene TRBJ2-7; 7 positions agree with TRBD1. The CDR3 runs to 17 residues. V dropped 2 bases and J dropped 4; count of bases not matched to a gene: 15. Germline V lookup: CDR1 SGHDT, CDR2 YYEEEE.